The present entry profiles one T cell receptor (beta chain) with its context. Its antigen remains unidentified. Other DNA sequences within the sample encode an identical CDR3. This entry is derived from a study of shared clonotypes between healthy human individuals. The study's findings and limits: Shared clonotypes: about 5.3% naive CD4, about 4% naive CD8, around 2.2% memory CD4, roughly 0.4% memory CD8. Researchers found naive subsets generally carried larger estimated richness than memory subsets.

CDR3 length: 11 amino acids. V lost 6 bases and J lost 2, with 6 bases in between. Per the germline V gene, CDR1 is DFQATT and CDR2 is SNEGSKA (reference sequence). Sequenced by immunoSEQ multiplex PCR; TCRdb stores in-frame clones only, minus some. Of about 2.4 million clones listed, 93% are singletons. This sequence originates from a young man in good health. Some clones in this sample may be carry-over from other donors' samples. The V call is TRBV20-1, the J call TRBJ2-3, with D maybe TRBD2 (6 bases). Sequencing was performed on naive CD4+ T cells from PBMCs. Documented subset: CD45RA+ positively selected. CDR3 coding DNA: TGCAGTGCGGGACTCACAGATACGCAGTATTTT. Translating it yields CSAGLTDTQYF.